Following are 5 T cell receptor beta chains from one sample sequenced in a study of T cell repertoires in cytomegalovirus infection (dated by TCRdb to between 2017 and 2020). The sequencer was an Illumina HiSeq 1500. In-frame beta chains were kept once TCRdb had trimmed the public reads at Q25 with fastp and called clones with MiXCR. One record per CDR3 amino acid sequence lists the most common genes and DNA. For this sample there are 97,000 or so distinct CDR3 sequences; approximately 15% appear just once. The ten largest clonotypes hold 8% to 9.5% of the sample. The sample consisted of PBMCs. The receptors originated from a human donor in good health (CMV status not recorded). Some clones in this sample may be carry-over from other donors' samples.

This clonotype is a singleton in its sample. This chain uses TRBV5-5 with TRBJ2-4, with 9 bases that match TRBD1. V dropped 1 base and J dropped 0; count of bases not matched to a gene: 8. There are 18 residues in the CDR3. Germline V gene sequence: CDR1 SGHKS, CDR2 YYEKEE (reference sequence). DNA for the CDR3: TGTGCCAGCAGCTTGACGACAGGGGGTAACCTAGCCAAAAACATTCAGTACTTC. Encoded protein: CASSLTTGGNLAKNIQYF. The whole variable domain, remainder taken from reference TRBV5-5 and TRBJ2-4, is DAGVTQSPTHLIKTRGQQVTLRCSPISGHKSVSWYQQVLGQGPQFIFQYYEKEERGRGNFPDRFSARQFPNYSSELNVNALLLGDSALYLCASSLTTGGNLAKNIQYFGAGTRLSVL.

The chain has TRBV20-1 and TRBJ1-2; possibly TRBD1 for D (6 bases). V lost 0 bases to trimming and J lost 1 base, with 15 bases between them. Germline V gene data show CDR1 as DFQATT and CDR2 as SNEGSKA (reference sequence). The CDR3 length is 16 residues. In nucleotides, the CDR3 is TGCAGTGCTAGAGATCCTCAACAGGGCGGTAACTATGGCTACACCTTC. It is translated as CSARDPQQGGNYGYTF.

The gene calls are TRBV7-9 and TRBJ2-3, with 9 bases lining up with TRBD1. CDR1 and CDR2 from the germline V gene are SEHNR and FQNEAQ (reference sequence). J lost 2 bases, V lost 5 bases, and 5 bases had no gene match. This CDR3 has 15 residues. CDR3 coding DNA: TGTGCCAGCAGCATGGGACAGGGCTACACAGATACGCAGTATTTT. Translation gives CASSMGQGYTDTQYF.

This clonotype has a count of ten or more. The J gene is TRBJ2-7, the V gene TRBV7-2; D is undetermined. Trimming removed 2 bases at V and 6 bases at J, with 8 bases between. Per germline, CDR1 SGHTA and CDR2 FQGNSA. The CDR3 sequence is 12 residues long. CDR3 amino acids: CASSLIPLEQYF. CDR3 sequence (DNA): TGTGCCAGCAGCTTAATCCCTCTCGAGCAGTACTTC.

This clonotype has more than one count but fewer than ten. The V call is TRBV3-1, the J call TRBJ1-1; D gene unclear. Deletions cut 1 base from V and 1 base from J, with 4 bases between. This CDR3 region has 13 residues. The germline V gene encodes CDR1 LGHDT and CDR2 YNNKEL (reference sequence). CDR3 amino acids: CASSQAGNTEAFF. The DNA for the CDR3 is TGTGCCAGCAGCCAAGCCGGGAACACTGAAGCTTTCTTT. The variable domain in full, with the rest retrieved from reference TRBV3-1 and TRBJ1-1, is DTAVSQTPKYLVTQMGNDKSIKCEQNLGHDTMYWYKQDSKKFLKIMFSYNNKELIINETVPNRFSPKSPDKAHLNLHINSLELGDSAVYFCASSQAGNTEAFFGQGTRLTVV.